What follows is one T cell receptor (beta chain) and its context. What it recognizes is unknown. A multiplex PCR was run with 60 Vbeta primers and 13 Jbeta primers. The assay was immunoSEQ multiplex PCR, and TCRdb's table has in-frame clones only and misses some. The table has 100,000 to 150,000 clones, roughly 63% seen once. The CDR3 loop spans 12 amino acids. The germline CDR1 and CDR2 sequences are SNHLY and FYNNEI. Trimming cost V 0 bases and J 11 bases, with 11 bases left between them. The data originate from a study of cytomegalovirus exposure and HLA in healthy donors. On the study more broadly: The roughly 120 million unique TCR beta sequences, from about 179 million T cells, were found by an earlier analysis.

Though probably carrying unrecorded immune exposures, donors were nominally healthy at sampling. Regarding the study as a whole: When analyzed later, a missense DCLRE1C variant was found to be linked to TCR beta V- and J-gene trimming.

The sequence was collected from a man in his thirties or forties in good health and CMV-seropositive. The sequencing sample was made of PBMCs. The chain employs TRBV2 and TRBJ2-7, with a weak D call TRBD2 (6 bases). For the CDR3, the DNA is TGTGCCAGCAGTGAAGCGCGGGGCACCGAGTACTTC. This encodes CASSEARGTEYF.